The subject of this entry is one T cell receptor (beta chain). This entry is derived from a study of shared clonotypes between healthy human individuals. V lost 2 bases to trimming and J lost 5 bases, with 12 bases between them. The germline CDR1 and CDR2 sequences are SEHNR and FQNEAQ (reference sequence). The CDR3 loop spans 14 amino acids. Unsorted PBMC DNA sequencing spanned ten immunoSEQ deep assay plates. Sequencing used immunoSEQ multiplex PCR; TCRdb keeps in-frame clones, though not all of them. Among about 480,000 clones listed, 79% were seen once. The sequence came from a woman between 35 and 50 years old in good health. Some clones in this sample may be carry-over from other donors' samples. Sequenced material: PBMCs. The genes are TRBV7-9 and TRBJ1-1; D gene ambiguous. The CDR3 bases are TGTGCCAGCAGCTTATTTTCTTATAGGACTGAAGCTTTCTTT. It encodes CASSLFSYRTEAFF.